The present T cell receptor beta chain was sequenced within a study of blood T cell repertoires in COVID-19. Study overall: There were acute and convalescent COVID-19 samples, and they came from the United States, Italy and Spain.

As handled by the study authors: The authors estimated nucleated cell counts from reference gene primer amplification. Produced via immunoSEQ multiplex PCR; TCRdb's table is partial and in-frame only. Clone size and the V and J calls come from that table; the DNA yielded D and trimming. The sample has 300,000 to 400,000 clones; roughly 88% are singletons. Those enrolled, adults aged roughly 18 to 89 years, came from 25 or so US areas. Donors were grouped by their self-reported clinical history. The germline V and J ends were trimmed by 7 bases and 2 bases, with 15 bases remaining between them. This CDR3 has 14 amino acids. Germline CDR1 SQVTM, CDR2 ANQGSEA.

The chain uses TRBV29-1 and TRBJ1-3, with a tentative D call TRBD1 (6 bases). This TCR was recovered from a young woman with acute COVID-19. The material sequenced was PBMCs or T cells enriched from blood (not recorded which). CDR3 DNA: TGCAGCGCCCGCCAGGGGAAGGCTGGAAACACCATATATTTT. It specifies CSARQGKAGNTIYF.